Reported below is one TCR beta chain. Its antigen has not been determined. Base-call qualities are not available, and no considerably larger clone is one nucleotide away. This entry is derived from a study of blood T cell repertoires in COVID-19 (dated by TCRdb to between 2020 and 2021). With respect to the entire study: Collaborator samples came from the United States, Italy and Spain and covered acute and convalescent phases of COVID-19. The prospective study material was composed of cDNA or gDNA derived from T cells, B-cell-depleted T cells, or PBMCs. The repertoires were released in a freely available public database meant as a resource for research on the immune response to SARS-CoV-2. Samples were obtained from the ongoing ImmuneRACE study (first 160 participants) and from about 1,300 subjects provided by 6 global collaborators. The dataset comprised deeply sampled blood TCRbeta repertoires from subjects exposed to, actively infected with, or recovered from COVID-19. The sample metadata nearly always contained a de-identified subject ID, COVID-19 status, age in years and sex. Where available, HLA class I and class II types were taken from metadata supplied by the sample provider and were not determined by assay-based typing. Overall study outcomes, separate from this receptor: The amount of clinical and demographic metadata varied by source and participant and was provided uncurated.

Spanning cysteine to phenylalanine, the CDR3 consists of 15 amino acids. Only the CDR3 region is kept as DNA, spanning 45 bases read in frame from base 1. Ends trimmed: V by 7 bases, J by 5 bases; bases unmatched to a gene: 12. According to the germline V gene (reference sequence), CDR1 reads LNHDA and CDR2 reads SQIVND. TCRbeta CDR3 regions were amplified from genomic DNA using the immunoSEQ Assay, a bias-controlled multiplex PCR. On the authors' methods: The number of nucleated cells in each sample was estimated from the amplification of reference gene primers within the assay. Sequence reads were collapsed and filtered to measure the absolute abundance of every unique TCRbeta CDR3 rearrangement. For each sample, productive Simpson clonality was calculated as the square root of Simpson's diversity index over productive rearrangements. TCRdb re-hosts the immuneACCESS table, in-frame sequences only. Its copies lack some clones; in the studies checked, an unresolved V gene accounts for under half of them, and the cause for the rest is not known. V and J calls and clone size are those listed in that table; D and trimming were worked out from the DNA. This sample is represented by around 450,000 clones; around nine tenths of them were singletons. Approximately 4.3% of the sample lies in the top ten.

Each collaborating institution followed its own protocols to collect whole blood in K2EDTA tubes. Collaborator samples were shipped for TCRbeta analysis as frozen whole blood, isolated PBMCs, or DNA extracted from either sample type. The rearrangement combines TRBV19 with TRBJ2-5, with 8 central nucleotides matching TRBD1. This clonotype originated in a woman aged 25-40 years with acute or convalescent COVID-19. Material for sequencing was peripheral blood. The CDR3 amino acid sequence is: CASTPGAGGYETQYF. The DNA sequence reads TGTGCCAGTACCCCCGGGGCAGGGGGCTATGAGACCCAGTACTTC.